Presented here are 3 T cell receptor beta chains from one specimen sequenced in a study of Tregs in tolerant kidney transplant recipients. The method was immunoSEQ multiplex PCR; TCRdb's version includes in-frame clones alone and lacks a portion of them. The sample comprises about 88,000 clones, approximately 94% of which are singletons, and over 4% rests with the top ten. Sequenced sample: CD8+ T cells from blood. These receptors came from a human donor in good health.

The CDR3 loop is CSVLSPLQGARGGYTF. CDR3 nucleotides: TGCAGCGTCCTTTCCCCGCTACAGGGGGCGAGAGGCGGCTACACCTTC. The chain employs TRBV29-1 and TRBJ1-2, with 9 positions matching TRBD1. Germline-derived CDR1 and CDR2 are SQVTM and ANQGSEA. This CDR3 has 16 residues. V dropped 6 bases and J dropped 8; count of bases not matched to a gene: 19.

V is TRBV10-3 and J is TRBJ2-1; the D is unclear. Germline V gives CDR1 ENHRY, CDR2 SYGVKD. Trimming shortened V by 2 bases and J by 6 bases, and 5 bases separated the two germline ends. This CDR3 spans 12 amino acids. The CDR3 region is CAISEVSNEQFF. For the CDR3, the DNA is TGTGCCATCAGTGAGGTCAGCAATGAGCAGTTCTTC.

This clone was seen once. The J gene is TRBJ2-7, the V gene TRBV6-5; no firm D call. V was cut by 0 bases and J by 0 bases, with 6 bases left in between. Germline CDR1 MNHEY, CDR2 SVGAGI. The CDR3 is 14 amino acids. Here the CDR3 reads CASSYSGLSYEQYF. As DNA, the CDR3 is TGTGCCAGCAGTTACTCGGGCCTCTCCTACGAGCAGTACTTC.